This TCR beta chain was identified in a study of shared clonotypes between healthy human individuals. Study-level background: There were three CD4 naive, three CD4 memory, two CD8 naive and one CD8 memory plates per donor. General study findings and limits: Generally, naive subsets (rather than memory subsets) showed larger estimated richness.

Original handling: Filtering was not the same, since immunoSEQ gave junction-only sequences without quality scores. Produced via immunoSEQ multiplex PCR; TCRdb's table is partial and in-frame only. That table furnishes V, J and clone size, whereas the DNA furnished D and trimming. The sample has roughly 2,000,000 clones, approximately 94% seen once; the top ten hold less than 1.5%. Germline-derived CDR1 and CDR2 are SGHNT and YENEEA. The CDR3 extends over 15 amino acids. V dropped 2 bases and J dropped 4 bases, with 12 bases sitting between them. The naive CD8 population came from CD45RO-negative cells selected for CCR7, without terminally differentiated effector memory CD45RA+ cells. As concerns this clone: The antigen is unknown.

The TCR comes from a man younger than 35 in good health. This sequence joins TRBV11-3 and TRBJ2-1; tentatively, D is TRBD1 (6 bases). The sequenced sample was naive CD8+ T cells sorted from blood. The CDR3 region is CASSLQGSIYNEQFF. CDR3 coding DNA: TGTGCCAGCAGCTTACAGGGGTCCATTTACAATGAGCAGTTCTTC.